Listed here are 5 T cell receptor beta chains from one sample, sequenced in a study of T cells in Graves' hyperthyroidism and ophthalmopathy. Amplification targeted TCR beta CDR3 regions from RNA transcripts. Using the HTBI primer set, a first-round RT-PCR was run on the TCR CDR3. TCRdb fed the multiplex PCR reads into MiXCR, producing one record per CDR3 protein. The table includes some 580,000 distinct CDR3 sequences, more than 15% detected once. Material: blood. The receptors stem from a woman between 40 and 50 years old with Graves' ophthalmopathy.

V and J are TRBV7-9 and TRBJ1-4; possibly TRBD1 for D (5 bases). This CDR3 has 14 residues. Trimming removed 4 bases at V and 7 bases at J, with 13 bases between. Germline lookup yields CDR1 SEHNR and CDR2 FQNEAQ (reference sequence). Here the CDR3 reads CASSSSGQGEKLFF. The CDR3 DNA follows: TGTGCCAGCAGCTCCTCGGGGCAAGGTGAAAAACTGTTTTTT.

The rearrangement uses TRBV29-1 and TRBJ1-1; D unclear. Germline values: CDR1 SQVTM, CDR2 ANQGSEA. The CDR3 consists of 13 residues. Trimming shortened V by 3 bases and J by 0 bases, and 8 bases separated the two germline ends. This CDR3 is CSVDGAVNTEAFF. In DNA form, the CDR3 reads TGCAGCGTTGATGGAGCAGTGAACACTGAAGCTTTCTTT.

The chain combines TRBV30 with TRBJ1-2; 7 bases map to TRBD1. V shed 8 bases, J shed 5 bases, and the junction held 11 bases outside the gene matches. The CDR3 contains 13 residues. Per germline, CDR1 GTSNPN and CDR2 SVGIG (reference sequence). The CDR3 DNA reads TGTGCCAAGGCGGAGGGGGCAGAGTATGGCTACACCTTC. It codes for CAKAEGAEYGYTF.

A remark on this clonotype: A much larger clone lies one base from this, so it may be a read error. The V gene is TRBV2, the J gene TRBJ2-7; 7 nucleotides align to TRBD2. The CDR3 is 15 residues long. From germline, CDR1 is SNHLY and CDR2 FYNNEI. J gave up 4 bases and V 5 bases, and 11 bases lay outside the gene matches. CDR3 region: CASSNPGLSVYEQYF. The DNA for the CDR3 is TGTGCCAGCAGTAATCCGGGACTAAGCGTTTACGAGCAGTACTTC.

This clonotype was picked up many times. The genes are TRBV2 and TRBJ2-5; D not certain. Germline-derived CDR1 and CDR2 are SNHLY and FYNNEI. The CDR3 totals 15 residues. V was cut by 4 bases and J by 4 bases, with 16 bases left in between. The CDR3 loop is CASSGRSATPETQYF. CDR3 in DNA: TGTGCCAGCAGTGGTAGATCCGCAACCCCAGAGACCCAGTACTTC.